Below, one T cell receptor beta chain is given with its context. Antigen unknown. The entry originates in a study of shared clonotypes between healthy human individuals. On the study more broadly: A couple of women and three men aged 18 to 49 served as donors.

Each subset's genomic DNA was split evenly across several immunoSEQ plates. The repertoire was sequenced with immunoSEQ multiplex PCR; TCRdb's copy has only in-frame clones and lacks some. The data hold about 460,000 clones, with approximately 77% observed a single time. Points from the study as a whole: Deeper or shallower sequencing was expected to change how clonotypes are shared among donors.

With 7 bases removed from V and 3 bases from J, the gap between germline ends came to 13 bases. Per the germline V gene, CDR1 is MDHEN and CDR2 is SYDVKM. The CDR3 covers 13 residues. Free of recent acute infections or vaccinations, the donors were healthy HIV-negative adults. This TCR came from a middle-aged woman in good health. Some clones in this sample may be carry-over from other donors' samples. The sample comprised PBMCs. This sequence joins TRBV28 and TRBJ2-7; D ambiguous. The CDR3 DNA sequence: TGTGCCAGCAAAGGACCCTCGCGCTACGAGCAGTACTTC. It is translated as CASKGPSRYEQYF.